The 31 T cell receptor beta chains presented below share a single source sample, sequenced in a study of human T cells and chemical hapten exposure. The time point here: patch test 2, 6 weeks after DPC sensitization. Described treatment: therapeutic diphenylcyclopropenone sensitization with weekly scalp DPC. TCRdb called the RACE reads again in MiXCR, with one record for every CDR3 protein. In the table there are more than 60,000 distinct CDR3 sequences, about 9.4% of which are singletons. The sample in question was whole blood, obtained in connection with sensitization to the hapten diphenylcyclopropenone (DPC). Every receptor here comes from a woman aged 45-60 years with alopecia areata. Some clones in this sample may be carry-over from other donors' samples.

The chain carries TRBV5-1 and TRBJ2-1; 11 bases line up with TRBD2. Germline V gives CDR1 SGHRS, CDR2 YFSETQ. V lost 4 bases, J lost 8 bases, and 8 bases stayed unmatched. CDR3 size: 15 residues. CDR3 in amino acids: CASSPLTSGTDEQFF. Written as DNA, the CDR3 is TGCGCCAGCAGCCCGTTGACTAGCGGGACCGATGAGCAGTTCTTC.

The CDR3: CSVDLAGANEQFF. The CDR3 region has the DNA TGCAGCGTTGACCTAGCGGGAGCCAATGAGCAGTTCTTC. The chain couples TRBV29-1 to TRBJ2-1; 10 bases agree with TRBD2. V shed 3 bases and J 6 bases; nucleotides not matched to a gene: 2. Germline-derived CDR1 and CDR2 are SQVTM and ANQGSEA. The CDR3 extends over 13 amino acids.

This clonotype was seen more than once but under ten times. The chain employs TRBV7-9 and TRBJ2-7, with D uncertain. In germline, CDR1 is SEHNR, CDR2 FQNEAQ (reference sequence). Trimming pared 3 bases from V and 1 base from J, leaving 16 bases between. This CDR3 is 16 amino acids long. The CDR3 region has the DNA TGTGCCAGCAGCTTGACGGGCGGTGGTCCATCCTACGAGCAGTACTTC. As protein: CASSLTGGGPSYEQYF.

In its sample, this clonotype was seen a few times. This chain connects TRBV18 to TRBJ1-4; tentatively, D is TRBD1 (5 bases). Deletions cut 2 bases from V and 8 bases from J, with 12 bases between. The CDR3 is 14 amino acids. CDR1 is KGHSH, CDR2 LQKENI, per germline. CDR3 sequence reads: CASSPNQGDEKLFF. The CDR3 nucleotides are TGTGCCAGCTCACCAAATCAGGGAGACGAAAAACTGTTTTTT.

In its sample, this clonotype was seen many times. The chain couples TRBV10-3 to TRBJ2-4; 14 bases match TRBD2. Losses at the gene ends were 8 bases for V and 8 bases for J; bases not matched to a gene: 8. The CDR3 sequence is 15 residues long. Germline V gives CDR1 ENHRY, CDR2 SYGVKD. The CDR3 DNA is TGTGCCATCGGACCCGGGACTAGCGGGAGAGACATTCAGTACTTC. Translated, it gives CAIGPGTSGRDIQYF.

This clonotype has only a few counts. CDR3 amino acids: CSATRVEDYGYTF. The CDR3 bases are TGCAGTGCTACTCGGGTTGAGGACTATGGCTACACCTTC. This chain links TRBV20-1 with TRBJ1-2; D unclear. Looked up from germline, CDR1 is DFQATT and CDR2 is SNEGSKA (reference sequence). The CDR3 sequence is 13 residues long. V was shortened by 4 bases and J by 3 bases, with 12 bases between the two germline ends.

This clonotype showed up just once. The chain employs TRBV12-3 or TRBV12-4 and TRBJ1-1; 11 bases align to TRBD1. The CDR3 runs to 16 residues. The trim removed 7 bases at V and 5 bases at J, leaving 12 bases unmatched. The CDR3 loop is CASKPGQGVYLTEAFF. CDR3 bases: TGTGCCAGCAAACCGGGACAGGGGGTTTACCTGACTGAAGCTTTCTTT.

The CDR3 is CASSLLREGQGGELFF. The DNA of the CDR3 is TGCGCCAGCAGCCTTCTTCGGGAGGGCCAAGGCGGGGAGCTGTTTTTT. The chain links TRBV5-1 to TRBJ2-2, with 8 bases identical to TRBD2. This CDR3 is built from 16 residues. CDR1 is SGHRS, CDR2 YFSETQ, per germline. V was pared by 4 bases and J by 7 bases, with 12 bases of the junction left unmatched.

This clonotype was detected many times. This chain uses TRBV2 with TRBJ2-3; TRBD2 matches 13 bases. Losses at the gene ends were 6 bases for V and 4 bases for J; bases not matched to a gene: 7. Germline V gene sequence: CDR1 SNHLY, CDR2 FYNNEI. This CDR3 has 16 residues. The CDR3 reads CASRRTSGRGSDTQYF. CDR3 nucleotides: TGTGCCAGCAGGAGGACTAGCGGGAGAGGGTCAGATACGCAGTATTTT.

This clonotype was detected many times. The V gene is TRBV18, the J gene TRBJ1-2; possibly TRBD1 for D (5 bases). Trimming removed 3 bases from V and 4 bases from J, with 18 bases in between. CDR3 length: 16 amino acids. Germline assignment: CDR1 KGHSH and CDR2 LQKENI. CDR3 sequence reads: CASSPSAGEEIYGYTF. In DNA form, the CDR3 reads TGTGCCAGCTCACCCAGTGCGGGGGAGGAGATCTATGGCTACACCTTC.

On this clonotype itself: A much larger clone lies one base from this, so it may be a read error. CDR3: CASSLGEGTEAFF. The DNA of the CDR3 is TGTGCCAGCAGCTTAGGGGAGGGCACTGAAGCTTTCTTT. This sequence joins TRBV7-9 and TRBJ1-1; D gene ambiguous. This CDR3 has 13 amino acids. Trimming pared 1 base from V and 4 bases from J, leaving 7 bases between. Per the germline V gene, CDR1 is SEHNR and CDR2 is FQNEAQ (reference sequence).

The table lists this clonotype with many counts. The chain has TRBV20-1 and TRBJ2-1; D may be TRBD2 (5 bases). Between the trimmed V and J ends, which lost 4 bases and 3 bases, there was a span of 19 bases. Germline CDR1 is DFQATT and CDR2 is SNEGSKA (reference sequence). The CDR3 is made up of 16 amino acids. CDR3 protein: CSANLLRELSYNEQFF. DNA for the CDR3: TGCAGTGCTAACCTCCTTCGGGAACTAAGCTACAATGAGCAGTTCTTC.

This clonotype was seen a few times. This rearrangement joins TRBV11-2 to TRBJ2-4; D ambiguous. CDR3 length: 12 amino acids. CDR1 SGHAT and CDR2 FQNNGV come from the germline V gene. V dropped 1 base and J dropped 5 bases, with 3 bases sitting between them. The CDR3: CASSLGENIQYF. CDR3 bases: TGTGCCAGCAGCTTAGGGGAAAACATTCAGTACTTC.

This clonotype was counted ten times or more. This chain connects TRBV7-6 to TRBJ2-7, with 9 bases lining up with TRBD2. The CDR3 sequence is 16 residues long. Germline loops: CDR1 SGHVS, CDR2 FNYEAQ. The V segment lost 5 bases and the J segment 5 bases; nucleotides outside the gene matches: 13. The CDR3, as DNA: TGTGCCAGCAGCCCCTTCGCGGCGGGAGGGTTGCACGAGCAGTACTTC. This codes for CASSPFAAGGLHEQYF.

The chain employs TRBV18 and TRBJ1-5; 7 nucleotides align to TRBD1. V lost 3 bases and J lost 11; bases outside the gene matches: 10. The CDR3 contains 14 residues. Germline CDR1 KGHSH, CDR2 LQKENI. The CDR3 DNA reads TGTGCCAGCTCACCGACGGGACAGTATGAGGCCCAGCATTTT. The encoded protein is CASSPTGQYEAQHF.

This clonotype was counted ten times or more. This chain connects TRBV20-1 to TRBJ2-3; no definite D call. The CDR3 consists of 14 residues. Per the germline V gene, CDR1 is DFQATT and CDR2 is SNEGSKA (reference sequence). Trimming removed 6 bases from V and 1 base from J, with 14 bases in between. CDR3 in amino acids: CSAPLPGRTDTQYF. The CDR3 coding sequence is TGCAGTGCCCCCTTGCCAGGCCGCACAGATACGCAGTATTTT.

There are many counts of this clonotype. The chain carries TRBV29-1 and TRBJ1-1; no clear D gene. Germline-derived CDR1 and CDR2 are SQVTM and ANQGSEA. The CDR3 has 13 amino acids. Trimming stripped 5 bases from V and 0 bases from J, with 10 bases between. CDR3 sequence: CSVYSPMNTEAFF. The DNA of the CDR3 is TGCAGCGTTTACAGCCCGATGAACACTGAAGCTTTCTTT.

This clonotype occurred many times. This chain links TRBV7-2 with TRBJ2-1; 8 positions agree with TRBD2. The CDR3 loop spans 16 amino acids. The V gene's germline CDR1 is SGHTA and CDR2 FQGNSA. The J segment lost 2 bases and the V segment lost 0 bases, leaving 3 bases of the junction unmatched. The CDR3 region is CASSLAGGRTYNEQFF. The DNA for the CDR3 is TGTGCCAGCAGCTTAGCCGGCGGGAGGACCTACAATGAGCAGTTCTTC.

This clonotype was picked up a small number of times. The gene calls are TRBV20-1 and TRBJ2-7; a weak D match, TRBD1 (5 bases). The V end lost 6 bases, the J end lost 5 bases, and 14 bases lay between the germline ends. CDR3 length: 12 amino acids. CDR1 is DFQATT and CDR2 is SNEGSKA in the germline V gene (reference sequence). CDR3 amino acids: CSAGYQGDEQYF. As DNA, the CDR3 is TGCAGTGCAGGGTACCAGGGCGACGAGCAGTACTTC.

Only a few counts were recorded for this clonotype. CDR3 nucleotides: TGCAGTGCTAGAGCGGGGAGTAGGTACTACGAGCAGTACTTC. It codes for CSARAGSRYYEQYF. The chain combines TRBV20-1 with TRBJ2-7; possible D gene TRBD2, 5 bases. From germline, CDR1 is DFQATT and CDR2 SNEGSKA (reference sequence). Trimming removed 1 base at V and 3 bases at J, with 13 bases between. This CDR3 has 14 residues.

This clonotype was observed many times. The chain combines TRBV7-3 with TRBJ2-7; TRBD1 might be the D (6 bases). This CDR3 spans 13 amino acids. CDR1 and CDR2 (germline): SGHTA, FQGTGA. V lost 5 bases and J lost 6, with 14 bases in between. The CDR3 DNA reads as TGTGCCAGCAGCCTACAACAGGGATCCGAGCAGTACTTC. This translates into CASSLQQGSEQYF.

The CDR3 sequence: CASSPQGARGQPQHF. The CDR3, as DNA: TGCGCCAGCAGTCCCCAGGGGGCGCGGGGTCAGCCCCAGCATTTT. V gene TRBV5-1 combines with J gene TRBJ1-5; 8 bases line up with TRBD1. J lost 6 bases, V lost 5 bases, and 10 bases had no gene match. Germline-derived CDR1 and CDR2 are SGHRS and YFSETQ. CDR3 size: 15 residues.

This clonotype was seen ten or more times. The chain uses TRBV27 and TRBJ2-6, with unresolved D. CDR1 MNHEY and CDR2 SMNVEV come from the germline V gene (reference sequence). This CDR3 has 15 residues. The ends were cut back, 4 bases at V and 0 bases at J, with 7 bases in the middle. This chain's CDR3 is CASSSLGSGANVLTF. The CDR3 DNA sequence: TGTGCCAGCAGTTCCCTGGGCTCTGGGGCCAACGTCCTGACTTTC.

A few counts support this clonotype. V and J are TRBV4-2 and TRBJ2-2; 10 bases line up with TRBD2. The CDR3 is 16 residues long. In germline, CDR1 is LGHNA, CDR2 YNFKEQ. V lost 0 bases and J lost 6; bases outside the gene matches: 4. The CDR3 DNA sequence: TGTGCCAGCAGCCAAGACCTAGCGGGAGAATCCGGGGAGCTGTTTTTT. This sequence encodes CASSQDLAGESGELFF.

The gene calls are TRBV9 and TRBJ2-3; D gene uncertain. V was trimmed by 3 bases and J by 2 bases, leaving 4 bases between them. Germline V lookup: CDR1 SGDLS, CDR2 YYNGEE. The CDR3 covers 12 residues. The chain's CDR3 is CASSANTDTQYF. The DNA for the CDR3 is TGTGCCAGCAGCGCTAACACAGATACGCAGTATTTT.

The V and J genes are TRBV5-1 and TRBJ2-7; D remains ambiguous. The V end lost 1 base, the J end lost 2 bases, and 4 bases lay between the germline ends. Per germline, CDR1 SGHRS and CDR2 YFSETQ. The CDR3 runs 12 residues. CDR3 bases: TGCGCCAGCAGCTTGCCCCCCTACGAGCAGTACTTC. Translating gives CASSLPPYEQYF.

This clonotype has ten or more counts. Here the CDR3 reads CASSSDTNYGYTF. CDR3 coding DNA: TGTGCCAGCTCATCCGACACCAACTATGGCTACACCTTC. The chain has TRBV18 and TRBJ1-2, with D unclear. Germline lookup yields CDR1 KGHSH and CDR2 LQKENI. The CDR3 covers 13 residues. Trimming cost V 5 bases and J 2 bases, with 9 bases left between them.

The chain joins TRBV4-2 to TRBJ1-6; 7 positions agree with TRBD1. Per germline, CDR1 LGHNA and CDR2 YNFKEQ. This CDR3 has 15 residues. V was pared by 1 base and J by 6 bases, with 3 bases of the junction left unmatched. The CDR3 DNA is TGTGCCAGCAGCCAAGTTAACAGGGGTAATTCACCCCTCCACTTT. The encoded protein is CASSQVNRGNSPLHF.

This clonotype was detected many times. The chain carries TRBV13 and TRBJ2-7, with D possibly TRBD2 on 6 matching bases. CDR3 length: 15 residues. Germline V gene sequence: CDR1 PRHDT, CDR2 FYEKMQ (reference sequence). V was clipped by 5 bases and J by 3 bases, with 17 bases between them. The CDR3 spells CASSTGEVPNYEQYF. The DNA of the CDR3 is TGTGCCAGCAGCACTGGGGAGGTCCCGAACTACGAGCAGTACTTC.

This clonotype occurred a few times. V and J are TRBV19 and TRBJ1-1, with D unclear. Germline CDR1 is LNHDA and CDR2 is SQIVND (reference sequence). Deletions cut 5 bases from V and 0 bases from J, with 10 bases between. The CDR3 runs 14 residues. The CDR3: CASSHRHLNTEAFF. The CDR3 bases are TGTGCCAGTAGTCATAGGCACCTGAACACTGAAGCTTTCTTT.

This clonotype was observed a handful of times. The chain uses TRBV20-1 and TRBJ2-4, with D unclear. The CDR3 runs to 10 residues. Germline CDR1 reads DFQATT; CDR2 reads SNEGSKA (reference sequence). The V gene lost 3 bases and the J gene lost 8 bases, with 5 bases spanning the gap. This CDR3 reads CSASNYIQYF. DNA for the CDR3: TGCAGTGCTAGTAACTACATTCAGTACTTC.